This T cell receptor (beta chain) originates from a study of blood T cell repertoires in COVID-19 (dated by TCRdb to about 2020). Notes on the research overall: Collaborator samples came from the United States, Italy and Spain and covered acute and convalescent phases of COVID-19. The prospective study material was composed of cDNA or gDNA derived from T cells, B-cell-depleted T cells, or PBMCs. Deeply sampled blood TCRbeta repertoires from subjects exposed to, actively infected with, or recovered from COVID-19 were included in the dataset. The repertoires were made available in a free public database intended to serve as a resource for research on the immune response to SARS-CoV-2. Samples came from the ongoing ImmuneRACE study (first 160 participants) plus 1,254 subjects from 6 global collaborators. Nearly every sample came with metadata listing a de-identified subject ID, COVID-19 status, age in years and sex. Where HLA class I and class II types were available, the types were taken from metadata supplied by the sample provider, not from assay-based typing.

In this sample, this clone turned up once. This clone's antigen is unknown. Within one base of it there is no much larger clone, and no base qualities were kept. In the prospective study, participants were about 18 to 90 years old, resided in 20 to 30 geographic areas of the United States, and were enrolled through a virtual design. Cohort assignment in the prospective study relied on participant-reported clinical history from a screening survey and a study questionnaire. ImmuneRACE Cohort 3 recovered participants were defined by two consecutive negative NP/OP PCR tests, healthcare professional clearance, or symptom resolution. Mobile phlebotomists in the prospective study collected whole blood, serum and a nasopharyngeal or oropharyngeal swab from every participant. Over an approximately 2-month period, participants in the prospective study had the option of providing additional blood draws and questionnaires. Prospective study blood samples were shipped either frozen or at room temperature before DNA extraction.

The CDR3 contains 15 residues, cysteine and phenylalanine counted. Only CDR3 DNA is held: 45 bases, read in frame from base 1. Deletion took 4 bases off V and 4 bases off J, with a span of 16 bases between the germline ends. The germline V gene (reference sequence) gives CDR1 as MNHEY and CDR2 as SMNVEV. TCRbeta CDR3 regions were amplified from genomic DNA by means of the immunoSEQ Assay, a bias-controlled multiplex PCR. The authors processed their data as follows. The number of nucleated cells in each sample was estimated from the amplification of reference gene primers within the assay. To quantify the absolute abundance of each unique TCRbeta CDR3 rearrangement, sequence reads were collapsed and filtered. Productive Simpson clonality was computed per sample as the square root of Simpson's diversity index over productive rearrangements. In TCRdb, the immuneACCESS table is reduced to in-frame sequences with V and J assigned. These tables do not hold every clone; where another copy was compared, an unresolved V gene accounts for under half, and the others remain unexplained. Clonal size and the V and J genes are those of that table, whereas D and trimming came from the DNA. The sample includes hundreds of thousands of clones, with 85% to 90% observed a single time. 1.1% of the sample rests with the top ten.

What the study reported, not specific to this receptor: The amount of clinical and demographic metadata varied by source and participant and was provided uncurated.

The chain is made from TRBV27 and TRBJ1-1, with TRBD1 perhaps the D gene, on 5 matching bases. This receptor was obtained from a young man who had recovered from COVID-19. Specimen: PBMCs or T cells enriched from blood (not recorded which). DNA sequence: TGTGCCAGCAGTTACAGGTATTCCATGGGCACTGAAGCTTTCTTT. Protein translation: CASSYRYSMGTEAFF.